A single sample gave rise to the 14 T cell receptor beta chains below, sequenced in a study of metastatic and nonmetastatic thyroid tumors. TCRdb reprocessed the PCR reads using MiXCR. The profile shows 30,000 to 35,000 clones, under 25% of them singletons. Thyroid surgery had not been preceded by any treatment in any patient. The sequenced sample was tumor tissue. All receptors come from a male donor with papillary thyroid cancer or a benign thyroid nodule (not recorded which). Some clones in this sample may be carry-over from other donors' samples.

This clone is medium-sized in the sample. The CDR3 region is CASSFRGENSPLHF. As DNA, the CDR3 is TGTGCCAGCAGTTTTAGGGGGGAGAATTCACCCCTCCACTTT. V gene TRBV28 combines with J gene TRBJ1-6; D perhaps matches TRBD1 (6 bases). Germline CDR1 reads MDHEN; CDR2 reads SYDVKM. The ends were cut back, 3 bases at V and 7 bases at J, with 10 bases in the middle. The CDR3 runs 14 residues.

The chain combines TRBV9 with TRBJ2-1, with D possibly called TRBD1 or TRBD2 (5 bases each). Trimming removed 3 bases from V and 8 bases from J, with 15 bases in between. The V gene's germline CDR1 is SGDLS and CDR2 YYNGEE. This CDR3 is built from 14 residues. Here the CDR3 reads CASSAGARVDEQFF. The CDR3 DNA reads TGTGCCAGCAGCGCCGGGGCCCGGGTGGATGAGCAGTTCTTC.

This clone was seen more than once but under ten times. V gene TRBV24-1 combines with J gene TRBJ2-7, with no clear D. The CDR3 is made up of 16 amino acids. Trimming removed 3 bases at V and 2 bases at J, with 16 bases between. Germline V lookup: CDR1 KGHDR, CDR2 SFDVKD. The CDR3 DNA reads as TGTGCCACCAGTGATACAGCTTCGACAAGCCCCTACGAGCAGTACTTC. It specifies CATSDTASTSPYEQYF.

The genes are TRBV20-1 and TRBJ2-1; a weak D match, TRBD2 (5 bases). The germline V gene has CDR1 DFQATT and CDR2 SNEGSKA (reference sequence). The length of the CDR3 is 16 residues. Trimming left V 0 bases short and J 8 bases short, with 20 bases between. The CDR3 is CSAREVLAGLLDEQFF. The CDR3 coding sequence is TGCAGTGCTAGAGAGGTCCTAGCAGGATTACTTGATGAGCAGTTCTTC.

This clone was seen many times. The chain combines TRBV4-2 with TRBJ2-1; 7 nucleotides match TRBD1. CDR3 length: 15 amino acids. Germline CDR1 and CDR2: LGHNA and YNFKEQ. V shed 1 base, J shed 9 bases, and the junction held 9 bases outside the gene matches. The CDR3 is CASSQAPGGSGEQFF. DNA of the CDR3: TGTGCCAGCAGCCAAGCGCCAGGGGGTAGTGGTGAGCAGTTCTTC.

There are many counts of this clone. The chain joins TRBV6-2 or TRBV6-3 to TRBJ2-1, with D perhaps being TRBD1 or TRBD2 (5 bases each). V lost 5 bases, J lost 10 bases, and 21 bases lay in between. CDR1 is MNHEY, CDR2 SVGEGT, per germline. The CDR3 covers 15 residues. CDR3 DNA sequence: TGTGCCAGCAGTGACCCCCGGGACCTATCATTAGAGCAGTTCTTC. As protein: CASSDPRDLSLEQFF.

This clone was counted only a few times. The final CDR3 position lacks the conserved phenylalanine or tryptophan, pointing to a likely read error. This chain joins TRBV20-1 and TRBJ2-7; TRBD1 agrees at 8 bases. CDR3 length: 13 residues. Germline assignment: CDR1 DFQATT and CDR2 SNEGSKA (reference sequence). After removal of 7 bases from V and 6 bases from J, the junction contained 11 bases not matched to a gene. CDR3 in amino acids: CSDGRTGYGEQYL. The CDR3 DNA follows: TGCAGTGATGGTAGGACAGGGTACGGCGAGCAGTACCTC.

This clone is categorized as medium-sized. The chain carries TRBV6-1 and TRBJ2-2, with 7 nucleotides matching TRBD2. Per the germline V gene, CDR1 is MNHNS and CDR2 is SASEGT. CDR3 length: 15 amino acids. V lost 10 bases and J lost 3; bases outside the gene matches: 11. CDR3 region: CAIWPRDYHTGELFF. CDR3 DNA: TGTGCCATCTGGCCCCGGGACTACCACACCGGGGAGCTGTTTTTT.

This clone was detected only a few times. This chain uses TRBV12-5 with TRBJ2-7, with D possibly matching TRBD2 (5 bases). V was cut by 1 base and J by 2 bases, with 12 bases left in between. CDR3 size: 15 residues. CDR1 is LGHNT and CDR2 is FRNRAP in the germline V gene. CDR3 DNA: TGTGCTAGTGGTTTGGCCCACGGAGGCGCCTACGAGCAGTACTTC. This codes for CASGLAHGGAYEQYF.

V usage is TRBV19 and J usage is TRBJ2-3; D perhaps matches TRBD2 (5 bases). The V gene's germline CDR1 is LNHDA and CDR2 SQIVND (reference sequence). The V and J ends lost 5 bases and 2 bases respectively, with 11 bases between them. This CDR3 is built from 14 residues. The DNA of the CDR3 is TGTGCCAGTAGTGAGCGGTATAACACAGATACGCAGTATTTT. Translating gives CASSERYNTDTQYF.

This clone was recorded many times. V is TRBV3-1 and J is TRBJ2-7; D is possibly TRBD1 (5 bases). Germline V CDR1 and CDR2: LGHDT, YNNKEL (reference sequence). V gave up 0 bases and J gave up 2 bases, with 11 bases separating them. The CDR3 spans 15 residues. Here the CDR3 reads CASSQDLTGTYEQYF. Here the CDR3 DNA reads TGTGCCAGCAGCCAAGATCTTACAGGAACCTACGAGCAGTACTTC.

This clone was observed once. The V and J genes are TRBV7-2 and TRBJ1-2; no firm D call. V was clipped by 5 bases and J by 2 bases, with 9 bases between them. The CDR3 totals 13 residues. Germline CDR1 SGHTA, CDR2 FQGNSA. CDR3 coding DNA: TGTGCCAGCAGCAGCCTAGAAAACTATGGCTACACCTTC. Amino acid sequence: CASSSLENYGYTF. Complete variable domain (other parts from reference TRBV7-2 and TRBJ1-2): GAGVSQSPSNKVTEKGKDVELRCDPISGHTALYWYRQSLGQGLEFLIYFQGNSAPDKSGLPSDRFSAERTGGSVSTLTIQRTQQEDSAVYLCASSSLENYGYTFGSGTRLTVV.

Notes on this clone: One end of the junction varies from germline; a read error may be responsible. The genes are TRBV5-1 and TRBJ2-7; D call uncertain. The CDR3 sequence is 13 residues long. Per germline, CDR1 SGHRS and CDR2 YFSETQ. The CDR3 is CSSSLSGNYEQYF. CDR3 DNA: TGCTCCAGCAGCTTGTCAGGAAACTACGAGCAGTACTTC.

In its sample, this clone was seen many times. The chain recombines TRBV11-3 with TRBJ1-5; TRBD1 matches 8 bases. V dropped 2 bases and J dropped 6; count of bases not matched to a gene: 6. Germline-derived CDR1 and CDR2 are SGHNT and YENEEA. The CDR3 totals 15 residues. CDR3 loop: CASSLPRGRTQPQHF. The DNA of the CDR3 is TGTGCCAGCAGCTTACCCAGGGGGCGCACTCAGCCCCAGCATTTT.